The rows below give T cell receptor beta chains drawn from one sample of a study of cytomegalovirus exposure and HLA in healthy donors. Profiling relied on immunoSEQ multiplex PCR, and the TCRdb table lists in-frame clones only, not all of them. Counted here are more than 200,000 clones, roughly 84% occurring once; the ten biggest clones make up about 1.4%. Sequencing was performed on PBMCs. The receptors derive from a girl between 5 and 17 years old in good health and CMV-seronegative. Both conserved end residues are part of each CDR3. D genes are given only for firm matches. Clone size is not always given. Where it is, it says once, few, many or a class for expanded clones.

cdr3_nt	cdr3_aa	clone_size	j_call	cdr3_length	v_call	d_call
TGTGCCAGCAGCTTAGGGGACAGGATTAGCACAGATACGCAGTATTTT	CASSLGDRISTDTQYF	.	TRBJ2-3	16	TRBV7-9	TRBD1
TGTGCCAGCAGCAAATTCTCTTCGGGGGATCGGTACGAGCAGTACTTC	CASSKFSSGDRYEQYF	.	TRBJ2-7	16	TRBV21-1	.
TGTGCCTGGAGTATAGCCTCTGGGGCCAACGTCCTGACTTTC	CAWSIASGANVLTF	.	TRBJ2-6	14	TRBV30	.
TGTGCCAGCAGCTCATACAGGGCCGGGGGGCAGCCCCAGCATTTT	CASSSYRAGGQPQHF	.	TRBJ1-5	15	TRBV7-2	.
TGTGCCAGCAGCCCGAGCTCTGGAAACACCATATATTTT	CASSPSSGNTIYF	.	TRBJ1-3	13	TRBV7-2	.
TGTGCCAGCAGCCAGGAGGGAGAGATCTATGGCTACACCTTC	CASSQEGEIYGYTF	.	TRBJ1-2	14	TRBV4-2	.
TGCGCCAGCAGCCAACATCTAGACAGGTACAATTCACCCCTCCACTTT	CASSQHLDRYNSPLHF	once	TRBJ1-6	16	TRBV4-3	.
TGCGCCAGCAGGCGGGGGGTTAGCAATCAGCCCCAGCATTTT	CASRRGVSNQPQHF	.	TRBJ1-5	14	TRBV10-2	.
TGTGCCAGCAGTGGAGGCAGCTTCACTGAAGCTTTCTTT	CASSGGSFTEAFF	.	TRBJ1-1	13	TRBV2	.
TGCGCCAGCAGCCCCAAGGGCAGGGAAAACTTCTATGGCTACACCTTC	CASSPKGRENFYGYTF	.	TRBJ1-2	16	TRBV5-1	.
TGTGCCACGGGGACTCCTACTTCGTCCTATGAGCAGTTCTTC	CATGTPTSSYEQFF	.	TRBJ2-1	14	TRBV19	.
TGCGCCAGCAGCTTGGAGGCGTCGGGCAGGCCAGGGGCCGGGGAGCTGTTTTTT	CASSLEASGRPGAGELFF	.	TRBJ2-2	18	TRBV5-1	.
TGTGCCAGCAGCTTAGCCAAGAACACCGGGGAGCTGTTTTTT	CASSLAKNTGELFF	.	TRBJ2-2	14	TRBV7-9	.
TGTGCCAGCAGCCAGGGGACCGAGCCCCAGCATTTT	CASSQGTEPQHF	once	TRBJ1-5	12	TRBV6-1	.
TGTTCCAGCAGAACTCAAATCGGGGGTGGTTACAATGAGCAGTTCTTC	CSSRTQIGGGYNEQFF	.	TRBJ2-1	16	TRBV7-9	.
TGTGCCAGCAGCCAAGATGGACTAGCGGGGGGGTACGAGCAGTACTTC	CASSQDGLAGGYEQYF	medium-sized	TRBJ2-7	16	TRBV4-2	TRBD2
TGTGCCAGCAGTTTAAGGTCGCGCGGGGGTATTCCAGATACGCAGTATTTT	CASSLRSRGGIPDTQYF	.	TRBJ2-3	17	TRBV27	TRBD2
TGTGCCAGCAGCTTAGGGATCGGGACAGGGAATGGCTACACCTTC	CASSLGIGTGNGYTF	.	TRBJ1-2	15	TRBV7-9	TRBD1
TGTGCCAGCAGACACGGGACAGACTACTATGGCTACACCTTC	CASRHGTDYYGYTF	.	TRBJ1-2	14	TRBV28	TRBD1
TGTGCCAGCAGTGTTGGACAGGGGTCTCAGCCCCAGCATTTT	CASSVGQGSQPQHF	.	TRBJ1-5	14	TRBV2	TRBD1
TGTGCCAGCAGTGAATGGGGACAGGGCCGCGGCAATCAGCCCCAGCATTTT	CASSEWGQGRGNQPQHF	.	TRBJ1-5	17	TRBV6-1	TRBD1
TGCGCCAGTACCACAGGGCACGACGTTGGCTACACCTTC	CASTTGHDVGYTF	.	TRBJ1-2	13	TRBV5-1	.